Here is one T cell receptor beta chain with its context. Its antigen remains unknown. Uncontrolled infection, other autoimmune disease, pregnancy or lactation led to exclusion. This record belongs to a study of T cells in Graves' hyperthyroidism and ophthalmopathy. General study points: Most thyroid clonotypes with frequency above 0.001 were detected in blood. Ophthalmopathy got predicted by the model a median about six months before its onset.

V lost 6 bases and J lost 2; bases outside the gene matches: 9. Per germline, CDR1 MRHNA and CDR2 SNTAGT. The CDR3 is made up of 17 amino acids. Amplified regions were TCR beta CDR3 sequences from RNA transcripts. HTBI primers were the set used in a first-round RT-PCR of the TCR CDR3. TCRdb used MiXCR to reprocess the multiplex PCR reads, holding one entry per CDR3 protein. Of about 250,000 distinct CDR3 sequences listed, approximately 23% are singletons. The receptor was derived from a woman aged 40-49 years with Graves' ophthalmopathy. The chain recombines TRBV6-4 with TRBJ1-6; 8 bases fit TRBD1. Material: blood. In DNA form, the CDR3 reads TGTGCCAGCAGGGACAGGGTCTCCTGGCCCTATAATTCACCCCTCCACTTT. Its translation: CASRDRVSWPYNSPLHF.